The sequence of this TCR beta chain was determined in a study of control samples from healthy donors and cancer patients. Some clones are missing from TCRdb's copy, which holds only in-frame ones; the method was immunoSEQ multiplex PCR. The repertoire holds around 94,000 clones, about 91% seen once, with 2% to 2.5% in the top ten. The CDR3 extends over 14 amino acids. Germline V CDR1 and CDR2: LGHNA, YSLEER. Trimming cost V 1 base and J 5 bases; bases outside gene matches: 2. V gene TRBV4-3 combines with J gene TRBJ2-7, with 10 positions matching TRBD1. This clonotype was obtained from a young woman in good health. Material for sequencing was blood. The CDR3 protein is CASSQGTGGNEQYF. CDR3 sequence (DNA): TGCGCCAGCAGCCAAGGGACAGGGGGTAACGAGCAGTACTTC.